In this sample, the clone carrying this TCR beta chain turned up a few times. The sample comes from a study of OX40 agonist ivuxolimab in advanced cancers. Assay used: immunoSEQ multiplex PCR; TCRdb lists only in-frame clones, some missing. The profile shows about 98,000 clones, 87% of them singletons. The germline gives CDR1 SEHNR, CDR2 FQNEAQ (reference sequence). The CDR3 is 13 amino acids. V was trimmed by 1 base and J by 5 bases, leaving 8 bases between them. The TCR comes from an adult with an advanced solid tumor such as melanoma, head and neck, liver or kidney cancer. Here the sequenced sample was CD4+ or CD8+ T cells sorted from blood, taken in a trial of the OX40 agonist ivuxolimab. The chain joins TRBV7-9 to TRBJ1-2; a possible D gene is TRBD1 (5 bases). The CDR3 DNA sequence: TGTGCCAGCAGCTTAGGGGGGATTTATGGCTACACCTTC. Its translation is CASSLGGIYGYTF. Looking up the rest from reference TRBV7-9 and TRBJ1-2 gives the full variable domain: DTGVSQNPRHKITKRGQNVTFRCDPISEHNRLYWYRQTLGQGPEFLTYFQNEAQLEKSRLLSDRFSAERPKGSFSTLEIQRTEQGDSAMYLCASSLGGIYGYTFGSGTRLTVV.